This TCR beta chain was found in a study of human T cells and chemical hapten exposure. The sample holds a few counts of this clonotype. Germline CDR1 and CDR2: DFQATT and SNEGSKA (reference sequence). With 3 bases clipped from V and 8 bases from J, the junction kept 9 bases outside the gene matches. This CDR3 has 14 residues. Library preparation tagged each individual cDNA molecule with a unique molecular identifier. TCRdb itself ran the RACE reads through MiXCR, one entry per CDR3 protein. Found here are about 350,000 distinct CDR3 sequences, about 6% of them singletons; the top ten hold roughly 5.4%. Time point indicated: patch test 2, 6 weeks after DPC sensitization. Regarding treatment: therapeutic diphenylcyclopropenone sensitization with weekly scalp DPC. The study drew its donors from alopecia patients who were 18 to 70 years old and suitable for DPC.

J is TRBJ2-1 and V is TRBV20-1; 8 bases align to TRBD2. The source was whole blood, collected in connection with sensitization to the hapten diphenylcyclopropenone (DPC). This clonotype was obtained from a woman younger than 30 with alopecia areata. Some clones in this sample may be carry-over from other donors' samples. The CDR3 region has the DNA TGCAGTGCTAGTGAAGGACTAGCCTTCGATGAGCAGTTCTTC. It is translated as CSASEGLAFDEQFF.